A selection of T cell receptor beta chains follows, all from one sample in a study of blood T cell repertoires in COVID-19. This table comes from immunoSEQ multiplex PCR, and its TCRdb copy is limited to in-frame clones, with some not included. In the table there are about 140,000 clones, roughly four fifths of which are singletons. The sample consisted of peripheral blood. The receptors derive from an older woman with acute or convalescent COVID-19. Each CDR3 is given without its conserved first and last residue. The order of the fields is CDR3 length, V gene, J gene, D gene, CDR3 protein. D genes are given only for firm matches.

>15|TRBV7-7|TRBJ2-2|.
ASSPGTYREGSGELF
>12|TRBV9|TRBJ1-1|.
ASSVGDSLPEAF
>10|TRBV5-4|TRBJ2-1|.
ASSSEGRSEF
>14|TRBV4-3|TRBJ2-5|.
ASSQDSAGRQETQY
>12|TRBV10-3|TRBJ1-1|.
AAGAGGMNTEAF
>12|TRBV5-4|TRBJ1-4|TRBD1
ASKLDRGAEKLF
>12|TRBV2|TRBJ2-7|.
ASSEFRGVSEQY
>14|TRBV3-1/TRBV3-2|TRBJ2-7|TRBD2
ASSPGGLAGVYEQY
>12|TRBV19|TRBJ1-5|TRBD1
ASRQQGGHQPQH
>13|TRBV29-1|TRBJ1-4|TRBD1
STSRGTGGDEKLF
>12|TRBV28|TRBJ1-2|TRBD1
ASRWDRGRKGYT
>10|TRBV3-1/TRBV3-2|TRBJ2-7|.
ASSLQGFEQY
>12|TRBV18|TRBJ1-2|.
ASSPFNEDYGYT
>14|TRBV4-1|TRBJ2-7|TRBD2
ASSPNPGLVSHEQY
>11|TRBV6-2/TRBV6-3|TRBJ1-4|.
ASSYLRREKLF
>13|TRBV7-2|TRBJ2-7|TRBD2
ASSSGLAGNYEQY
>12|TRBV10-3|TRBJ1-1|.
AISESLGDTEAF
>13|TRBV2|TRBJ2-1|TRBD2
ASIPGLAGYNEQF
>13|TRBV27|TRBJ2-1|TRBD2
ASSLLLAGGNEQF
>13|TRBV18|TRBJ2-7|TRBD1
ASSPAMTGSYEQY
>12|TRBV6-5|TRBJ1-5|TRBD1
ASTLQGAGQPQH
>13|TRBV18|TRBJ1-3|TRBD1
ASSPLGQSGNTIY
>14|TRBV6-1|TRBJ2-1|TRBD2
ASSEGSGRFYNEQF
>13|TRBV15|TRBJ2-5|.
ATSRGAGAAETQY
>15|TRBV7-8|TRBJ1-1|.
ASSLEDKRGLNTEAF
>12|TRBV29-1|TRBJ2-7|TRBD2
SVVPAGGPGEQY
>16|TRBV11-2|TRBJ2-3|TRBD2
ASSPRPPGGRATDTQY
>11|TRBV30|TRBJ2-1|TRBD2
AWSGLAGGEQF
>12|TRBV6-5|TRBJ1-2|TRBD1
ASRRPEGAAGYT
>10|TRBV28|TRBJ1-2|.
ASADSGGGYT
>13|TRBV9|TRBJ2-1|.
ASSVGEGGYNEQF
>17|TRBV15|TRBJ2-4|.
ATSRDHLSGALAKNIQY
>13|TRBV5-4|TRBJ2-3|.
ASSPGGRASDTQY
>15|TRBV19|TRBJ2-5|TRBD2
ASSIVSGLANPGTQY
>12|TRBV2|TRBJ1-5|.
ASSEARNPEPQH
>10|TRBV6-2/TRBV6-3|TRBJ1-2|.
ASSEGDYGYT
>15|TRBV10-2|TRBJ2-3|TRBD2
ASSNVASGVSTDTQY
>16|TRBV10-3|TRBJ2-1|TRBD2
AISEPLAGRSSYNEQF
>13|TRBV6-5|TRBJ1-5|TRBD1
ASRMTGTSNQPQH
>20|TRBV5-1|TRBJ2-4|TRBD2
ASSSEPAGALRARRRSNIQY
>19|TRBV3-1/TRBV3-2|TRBJ2-4|TRBD2
ASSPYIAGGPSLYAKNIQY
>12|TRBV28|TRBJ1-1|.
ASRRDRLNTEAF